The 8 T cell receptor delta chains reported below all come from one sample, sequenced in a study of γδ T cells in repeated Plasmodium falciparum infection. Bulk repertoires came from Vgamma9/Vdelta2+ or Vdelta2-negative gammadelta T cells flow-sorted from PBMC. TCRdb reanalysed the multiplex PCR reads via CATT. Found here are tens of thousands of delta-chain clones, roughly 0.98% of them singletons; the top ten hold roughly 9.9%. Specimen: gamma-delta T cells from blood. These receptors originate from a pool of human donors (malaria-infected and uninfected, not separated).

This clone was detected ten times or more. A far larger clone is off by one base, so a read error is likely. The same CDR3 can be traced to other DNA sequences in this sample. The chain employs TRDV1 and TRDJ2; no clear D. Looked up from germline, CDR1 is TSWWSYY and CDR2 is QGS. The CDR3 loop spans 16 amino acids. The CDR3 protein is CALGVRGPWITAQLFF. CDR3 coding DNA: TGTGCTCTCGGGGTCCGTGGACCGTGGATTACAGCACAACTCTTCTTT.

As to this clone: The translation of this DNA and the TCRdb protein of a much larger clone differ at residue 5, probably owing to a read error; the protein shown here is translated from the DNA. This rearrangement joins TRDV2 to TRDJ1, with 12 bases identical to TRDD3. The J segment lost 1 base and the V segment lost 3 bases, leaving 14 bases of the junction unmatched. CDR3 length: 19 amino acids. Per germline, CDR1 GEAIGNYY and CDR2 EKD. The CDR3 here is CACDDVLGDTKVGTDKLIF. The DNA for the CDR3 is TGTGCCTGTGACGACGTACTGGGGGATACAAAGGTTGGCACCGATAAACTCATCTTT.

Comment on this clone: A far larger clone is a single base away, which makes a read error likely. Other DNA sequences of this sample code for an identical CDR3. The chain uses TRDV2 and TRDJ3, with 12 positions matching TRDD3. Germline loops: CDR1 GEAIGNYY, CDR2 EKD. V shed 0 bases, J shed 3 bases, and the junction held 11 bases outside the gene matches. This CDR3 comprises 21 residues. This chain's CDR3 is CACDTGGLLGDTGWDTRQMFF. In nucleotides, the CDR3 is TGTGCCTGTGACACCGGGGGTCTACTGGGGGATACTGGCTGGGACACCCGACAGATGTTTTTC.

A word on this clone: The mismatch at residues 3 and 18 between this DNA's translation and the TCRdb protein of a much larger clone likely reflects a read error; the protein shown is translated from the DNA. V and J are TRDV2 and TRDJ1; TRDD3 matches at 11 bases. The CDR3 is 19 amino acids. Germline loops: CDR1 GEAIGNYY, CDR2 EKD. CDR3 protein: CARDTLPLLGDNDTDKLTF. CDR3 nucleotides: TGTGCCCGTGACACCCTCCCGTTACTGGGGGATAATGACACCGATAAACTCACCTTT.

This clone has just a few counts. The protein given by TCRdb reflects a much larger clone and differs at residue 10 from this DNA's translation, likely from a read error; the protein shown is the DNA's translation. The chain uses TRDV1 and TRDJ1, with a weak D call TRDD3 (6 bases). TCRdb lists no J gene, so it was determined here by aligning the DNA to germline. From germline, CDR1 is TSWWSYY and CDR2 QGS. V was cut by 0 bases and J by 4 bases, with 21 bases left in between. CDR3 length: 18 amino acids. Written as DNA, the CDR3 is TGTGCTCTTGGGGAACTGGTGGGCCTCGCTGGGGCCCTCGATAAACTCATCTTT. It specifies CALGELVGLAGALDKLIF.

Details on this clone: This DNA translates differently at residue 10 from the TCRdb protein, which is that of a much larger clone; a read error is likely, and the protein shown is the DNA's own translation. The rearrangement links TRDV2 to TRDJ1; 7 nucleotides agree with TRDD3. J lost 2 bases, V lost 4 bases, and 18 bases had no gene match. There are 18 residues in the CDR3. Germline values: CDR1 GEAIGNYY, CDR2 EKD. The CDR3 reads CACDTGLGIHGGTDKLIF. CDR3 in DNA: TGTGCCTGTGATACGGGTTTAGGGATACACGGCGGAACCGATAAACTCATCTTT.

As regards this clone: The TCRdb protein, from a much larger clone, departs from this DNA's translation at residue 6, likely by read error; the protein shown derives from the DNA. The chain is built from TRDV1 and TRDJ1; D is unresolved. The germline V gene encodes CDR1 TSWWSYY and CDR2 QGS. CDR3 length: 18 residues. Trimming removed 2 bases from V and 3 bases from J, with 22 bases in between. The CDR3 sequence: CALGEKFFEYESSDKLIF. CDR3 nucleotide sequence: TGTGCTCTTGGGGAAAAGTTCTTCGAGTACGAGTCCTCCGATAAACTCATCTTT.

This clone was seen more than once but under ten times. A read error is the likely source, as a far larger clone sits one nucleotide away. Distinct nucleotide sequences in the sample also encode this CDR3. The rearrangement uses TRDV2 and TRDJ1; possibly TRDD3 for D (6 bases). Here the J gene was assigned by germline matching of the DNA, as TCRdb has none. Germline V lookup: CDR1 GEAIGNYY, CDR2 EKD. Deletions cut 0 bases from V and 0 bases from J, with 19 bases between. This CDR3 region has 18 residues. DNA of the CDR3: TGTGCCTGTGACACCGTGGGGGGAACCCACCTGTACACCGATAAACTCATCTTT. Its translation: CACDTVGGTHLYTDKLIF.